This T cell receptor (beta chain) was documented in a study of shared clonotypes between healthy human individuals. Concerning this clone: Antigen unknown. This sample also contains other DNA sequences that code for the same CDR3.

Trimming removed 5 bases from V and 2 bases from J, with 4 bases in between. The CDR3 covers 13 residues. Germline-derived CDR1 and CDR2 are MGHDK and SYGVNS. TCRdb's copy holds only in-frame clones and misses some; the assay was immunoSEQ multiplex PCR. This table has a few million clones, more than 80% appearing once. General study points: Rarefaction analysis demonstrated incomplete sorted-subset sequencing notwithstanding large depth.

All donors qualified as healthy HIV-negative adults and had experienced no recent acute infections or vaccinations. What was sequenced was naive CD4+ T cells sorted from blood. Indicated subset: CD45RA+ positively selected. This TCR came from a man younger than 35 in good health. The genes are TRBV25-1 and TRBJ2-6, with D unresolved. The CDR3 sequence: CASSPTGANVLTF. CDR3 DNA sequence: TGTGCCAGCAGTCCTACTGGGGCCAACGTCCTGACTTTC.